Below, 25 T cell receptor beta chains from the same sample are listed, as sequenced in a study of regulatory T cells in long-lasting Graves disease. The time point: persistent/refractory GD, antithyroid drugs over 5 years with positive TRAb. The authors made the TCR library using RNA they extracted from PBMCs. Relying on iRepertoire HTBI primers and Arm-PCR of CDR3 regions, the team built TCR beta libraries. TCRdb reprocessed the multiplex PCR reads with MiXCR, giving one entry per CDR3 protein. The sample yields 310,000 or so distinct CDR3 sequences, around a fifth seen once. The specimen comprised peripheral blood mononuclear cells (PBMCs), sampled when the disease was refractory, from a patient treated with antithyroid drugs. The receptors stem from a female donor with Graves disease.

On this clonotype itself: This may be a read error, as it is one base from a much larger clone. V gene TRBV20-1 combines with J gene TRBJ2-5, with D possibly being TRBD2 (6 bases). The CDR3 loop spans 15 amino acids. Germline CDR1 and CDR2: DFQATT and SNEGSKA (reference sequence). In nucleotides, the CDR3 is TGCAGTGCTAGGTGGCGGGAATCGTACCAAGGGACCCAGTACTTC. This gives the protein CSARWRESYQGTQYF.

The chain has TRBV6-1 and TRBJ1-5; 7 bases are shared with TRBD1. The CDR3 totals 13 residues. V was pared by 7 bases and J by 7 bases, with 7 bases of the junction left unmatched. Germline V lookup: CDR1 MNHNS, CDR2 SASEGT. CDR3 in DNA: TGTGCCAGCAAGAAAGGGGGCAGGCAGCCCCAGCATTTT. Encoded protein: CASKKGGRQPQHF.

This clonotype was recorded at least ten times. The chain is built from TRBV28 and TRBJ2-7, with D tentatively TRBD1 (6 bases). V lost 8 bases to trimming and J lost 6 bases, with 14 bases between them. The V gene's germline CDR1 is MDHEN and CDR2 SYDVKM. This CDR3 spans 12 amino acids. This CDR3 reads CASGNRDIEQYF. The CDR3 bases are TGTGCCAGCGGAAACCGGGACATCGAGCAGTACTTC.

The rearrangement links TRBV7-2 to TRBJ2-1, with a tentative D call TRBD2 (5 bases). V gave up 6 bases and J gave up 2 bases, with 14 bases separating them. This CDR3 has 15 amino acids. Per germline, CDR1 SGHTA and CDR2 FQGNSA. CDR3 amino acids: CASRPTSGPYNEQFF. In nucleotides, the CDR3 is TGTGCCAGCAGACCCACTAGTGGCCCCTACAATGAGCAGTTCTTC.

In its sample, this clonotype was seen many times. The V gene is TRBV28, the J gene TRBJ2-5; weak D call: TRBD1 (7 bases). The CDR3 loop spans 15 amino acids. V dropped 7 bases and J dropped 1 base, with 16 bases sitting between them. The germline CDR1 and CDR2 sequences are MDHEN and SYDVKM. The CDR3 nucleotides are TGTGCCAGCAATGCGGGACAGAGCTTCCAAGAGACCCAGTACTTC. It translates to CASNAGQSFQETQYF. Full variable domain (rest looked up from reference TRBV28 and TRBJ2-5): DVKVTQSSRYLVKRTGEKVFLECVQDMDHENMFWYRQDPGLGLRLIYFSYDVKMKEKGDIPEGYSVSREKKERFSLILESASTNQTSMYLCASNAGQSFQETQYFGPGTRLLVL.

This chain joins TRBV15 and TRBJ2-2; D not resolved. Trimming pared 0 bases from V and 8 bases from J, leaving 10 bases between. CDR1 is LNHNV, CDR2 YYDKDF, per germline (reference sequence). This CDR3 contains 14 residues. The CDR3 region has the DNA TGTGCCACCAGCAGAGATCAGCAGTTTGGGGAGCTGTTTTTT. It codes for CATSRDQQFGELFF.

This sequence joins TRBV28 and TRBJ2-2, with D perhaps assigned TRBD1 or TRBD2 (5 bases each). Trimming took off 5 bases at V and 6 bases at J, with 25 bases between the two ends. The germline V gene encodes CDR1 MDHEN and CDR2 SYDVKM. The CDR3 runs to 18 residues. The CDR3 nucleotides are TGTGCCAGCAGTCAACCCCAGCGGTGGTGGGGGTGGGCCGGGGAGCTGTTTTTT. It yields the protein CASSQPQRWWGWAGELFF.

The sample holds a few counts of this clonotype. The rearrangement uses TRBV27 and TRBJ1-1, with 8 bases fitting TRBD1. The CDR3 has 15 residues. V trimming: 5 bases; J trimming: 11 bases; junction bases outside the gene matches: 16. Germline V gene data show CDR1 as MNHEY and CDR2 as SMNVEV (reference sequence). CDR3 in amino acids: CASSPSGTGKRGAFF. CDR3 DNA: TGTGCCAGCAGTCCGTCCGGGACAGGCAAAAGGGGGGCTTTCTTT.

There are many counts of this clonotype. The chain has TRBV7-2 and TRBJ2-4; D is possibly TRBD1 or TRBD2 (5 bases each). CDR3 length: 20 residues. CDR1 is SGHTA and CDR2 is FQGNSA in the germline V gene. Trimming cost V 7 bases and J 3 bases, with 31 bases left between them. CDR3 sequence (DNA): TGTGCCAGCACCGGCCGGTCTTTTGAGTCCCAGGGAGTCGGCAAAAACATTCAGTACTTC. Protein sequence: CASTGRSFESQGVGKNIQYF.

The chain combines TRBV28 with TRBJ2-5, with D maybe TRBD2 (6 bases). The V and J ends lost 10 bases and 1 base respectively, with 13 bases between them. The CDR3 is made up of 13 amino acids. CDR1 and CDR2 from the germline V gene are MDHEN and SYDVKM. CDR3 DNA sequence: TGTGCCAACTGGGGACTGATCCAAGAGACCCAGTACTTC. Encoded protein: CANWGLIQETQYF.

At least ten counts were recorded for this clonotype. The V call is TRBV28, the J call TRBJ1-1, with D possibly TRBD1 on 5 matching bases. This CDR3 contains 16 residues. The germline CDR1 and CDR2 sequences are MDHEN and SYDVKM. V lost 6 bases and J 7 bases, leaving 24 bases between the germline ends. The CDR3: CASSPTGSGRRFEAFF. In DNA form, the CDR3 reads TGTGCCAGCAGCCCAACGGGGTCAGGGAGGAGGTTTGAAGCTTTCTTT.

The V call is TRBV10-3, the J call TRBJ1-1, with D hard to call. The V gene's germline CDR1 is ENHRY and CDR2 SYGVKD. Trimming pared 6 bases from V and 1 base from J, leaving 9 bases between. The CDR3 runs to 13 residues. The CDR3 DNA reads TGTGCCATCAGCGACACCCAGAACACTGAAGCTTTCTTT. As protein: CAISDTQNTEAFF.

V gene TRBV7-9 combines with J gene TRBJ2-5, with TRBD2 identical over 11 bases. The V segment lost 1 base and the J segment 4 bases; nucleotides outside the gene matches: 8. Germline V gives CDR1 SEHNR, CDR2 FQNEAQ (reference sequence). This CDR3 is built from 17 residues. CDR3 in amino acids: CASSLGTSGSSRETQYF. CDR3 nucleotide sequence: TGTGCCAGCAGCTTAGGAACTAGCGGGAGTTCCAGAGAGACCCAGTACTTC.

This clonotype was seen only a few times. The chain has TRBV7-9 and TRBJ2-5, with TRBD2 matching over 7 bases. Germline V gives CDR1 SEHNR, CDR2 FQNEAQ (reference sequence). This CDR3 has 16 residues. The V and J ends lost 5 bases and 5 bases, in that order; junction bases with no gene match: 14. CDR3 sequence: CASSDRTRELSETQYF. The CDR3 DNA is TGTGCCAGCAGCGACCGGACTAGGGAACTCTCGGAGACCCAGTACTTC.

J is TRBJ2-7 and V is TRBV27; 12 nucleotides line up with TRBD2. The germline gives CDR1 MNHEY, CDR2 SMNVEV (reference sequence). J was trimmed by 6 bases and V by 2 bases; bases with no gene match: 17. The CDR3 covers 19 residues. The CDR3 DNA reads TGTGCCAGCAGTTTAAGGTGGACAGAGACTAGCGGGAGATACTGCGAGCAGTACTTC. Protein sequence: CASSLRWTETSGRYCEQYF.

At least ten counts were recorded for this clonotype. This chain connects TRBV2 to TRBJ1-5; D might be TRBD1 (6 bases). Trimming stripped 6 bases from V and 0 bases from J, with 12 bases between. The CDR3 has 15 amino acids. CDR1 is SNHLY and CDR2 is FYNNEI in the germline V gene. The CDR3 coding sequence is TGTGCCAGCAGGCTCAGGGGAGATAGCAATCAGCCCCAGCATTTT. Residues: CASRLRGDSNQPQHF.

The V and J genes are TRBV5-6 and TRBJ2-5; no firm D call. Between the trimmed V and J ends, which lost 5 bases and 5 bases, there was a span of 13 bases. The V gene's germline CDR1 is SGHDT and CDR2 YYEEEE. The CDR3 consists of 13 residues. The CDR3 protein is CASSSDPRETQYF. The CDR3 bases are TGTGCCAGCAGTTCGGACCCCCGGGAGACCCAGTACTTC.

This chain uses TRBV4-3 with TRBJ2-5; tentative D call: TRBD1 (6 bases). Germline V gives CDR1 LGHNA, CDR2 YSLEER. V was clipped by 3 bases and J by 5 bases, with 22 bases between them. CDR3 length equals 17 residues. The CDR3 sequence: CASSQSFNRVLWETQYF. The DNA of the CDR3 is TGCGCCAGCAGCCAGAGCTTCAACAGGGTTCTATGGGAGACCCAGTACTTC.

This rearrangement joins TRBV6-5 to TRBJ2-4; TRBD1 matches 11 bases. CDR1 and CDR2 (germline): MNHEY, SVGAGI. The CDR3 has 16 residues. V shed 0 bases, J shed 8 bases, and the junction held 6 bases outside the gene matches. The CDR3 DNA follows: TGTGCCAGCAGTTACTCGAGTGGGACAGGGGGAGACATTCAGTACTTC. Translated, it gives CASSYSSGTGGDIQYF.

DNA of the CDR3: TGTGCCAGCAGCTACGGACAGAACACAGATACGCAGTATTTT. This codes for CASSYGQNTDTQYF. The chain uses TRBV12-3 or TRBV12-4 and TRBJ2-3; D might be TRBD1 (6 bases). Trimming shortened V by 6 bases and J by 2 bases, and 12 bases separated the two germline ends. The CDR3 consists of 14 residues.

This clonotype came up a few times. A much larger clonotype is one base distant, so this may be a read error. CDR3 amino acids: CVSTSAGWGRYQETQYF. In DNA form, the CDR3 reads TGTGTCAGCACCTCTGCGGGATGGGGGAGGTACCAAGAGACCCAGTACTTC. The V and J genes are TRBV28 and TRBJ2-5; D is possibly TRBD2 (6 bases). The CDR3 length is 17 residues. Germline lookup yields CDR1 MDHEN and CDR2 SYDVKM.

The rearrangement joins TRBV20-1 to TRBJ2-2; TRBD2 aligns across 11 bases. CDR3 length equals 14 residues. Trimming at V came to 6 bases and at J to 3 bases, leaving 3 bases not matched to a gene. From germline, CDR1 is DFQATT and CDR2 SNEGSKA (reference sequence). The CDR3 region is CSAILAGDTGELFF. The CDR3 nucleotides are TGCAGTGCCATACTAGCGGGAGACACCGGGGAGCTGTTTTTT.

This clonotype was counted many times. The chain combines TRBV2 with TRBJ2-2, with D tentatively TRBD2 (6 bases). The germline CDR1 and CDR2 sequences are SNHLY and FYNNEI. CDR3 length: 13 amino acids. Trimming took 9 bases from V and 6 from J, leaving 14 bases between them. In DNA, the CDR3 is TGTGCCAGGGACGGGAGCGGTCCCGGGGAGCTGTTTTTT. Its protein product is CARDGSGPGELFF.

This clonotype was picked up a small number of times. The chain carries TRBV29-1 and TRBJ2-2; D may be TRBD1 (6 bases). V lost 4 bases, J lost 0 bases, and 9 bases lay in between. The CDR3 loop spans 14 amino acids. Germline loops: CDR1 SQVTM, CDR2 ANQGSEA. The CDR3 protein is CSVGDTPNTGELFF. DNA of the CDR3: TGCAGCGTTGGGGACACTCCGAACACCGGGGAGCTGTTTTTT.

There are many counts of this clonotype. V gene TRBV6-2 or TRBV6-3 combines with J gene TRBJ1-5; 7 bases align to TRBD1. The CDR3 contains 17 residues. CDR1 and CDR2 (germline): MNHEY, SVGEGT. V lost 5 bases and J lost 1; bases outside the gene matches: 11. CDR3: CASSPGTAWGSNQPQHF. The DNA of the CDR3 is TGTGCCAGCAGTCCCGGGACAGCCTGGGGGAGCAATCAGCCCCAGCATTTT.